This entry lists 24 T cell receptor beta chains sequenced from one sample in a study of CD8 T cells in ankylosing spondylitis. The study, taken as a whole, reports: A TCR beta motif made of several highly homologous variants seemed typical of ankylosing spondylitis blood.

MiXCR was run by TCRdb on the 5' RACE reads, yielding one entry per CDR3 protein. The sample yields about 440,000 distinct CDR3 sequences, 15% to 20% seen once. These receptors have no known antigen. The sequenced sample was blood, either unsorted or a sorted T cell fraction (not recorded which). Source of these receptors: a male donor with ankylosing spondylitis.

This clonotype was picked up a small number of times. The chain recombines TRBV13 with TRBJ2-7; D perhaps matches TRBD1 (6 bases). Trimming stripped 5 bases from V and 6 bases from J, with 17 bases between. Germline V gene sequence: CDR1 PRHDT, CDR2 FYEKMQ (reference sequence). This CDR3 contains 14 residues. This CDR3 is CASSPSRQGFEQYF. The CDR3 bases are TGTGCCAGCAGCCCCTCCCGCCAGGGGTTCGAGCAGTACTTC.

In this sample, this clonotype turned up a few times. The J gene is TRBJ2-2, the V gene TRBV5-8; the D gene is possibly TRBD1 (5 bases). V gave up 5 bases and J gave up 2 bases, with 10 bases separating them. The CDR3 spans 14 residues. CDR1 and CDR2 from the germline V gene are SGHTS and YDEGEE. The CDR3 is CASRWGRNTGELFF. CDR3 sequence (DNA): TGTGCCAGCAGATGGGGCAGAAACACCGGGGAGCTGTTTTTT.

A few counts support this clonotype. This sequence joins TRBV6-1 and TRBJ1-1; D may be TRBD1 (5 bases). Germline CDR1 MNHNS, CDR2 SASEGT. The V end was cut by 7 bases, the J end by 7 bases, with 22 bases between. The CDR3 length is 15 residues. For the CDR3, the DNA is TGTGCCAGCACAAGGCCCATGGGGGGACTGGGTGAAGCTTTCTTT. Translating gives CASTRPMGGLGEAFF.

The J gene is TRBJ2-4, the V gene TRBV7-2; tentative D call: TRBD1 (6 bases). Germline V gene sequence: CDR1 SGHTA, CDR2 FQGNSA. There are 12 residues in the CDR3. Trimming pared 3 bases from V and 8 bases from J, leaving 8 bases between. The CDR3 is CASSFNRDIQYF. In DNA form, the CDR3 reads TGTGCCAGCAGCTTTAACAGGGACATTCAGTACTTC.

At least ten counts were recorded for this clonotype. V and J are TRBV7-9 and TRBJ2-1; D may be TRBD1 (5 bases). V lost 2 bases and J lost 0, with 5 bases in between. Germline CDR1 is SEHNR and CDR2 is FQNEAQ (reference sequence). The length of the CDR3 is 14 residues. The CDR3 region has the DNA TGTGCCAGCAGCTTACAGGGCTCCTACAATGAGCAGTTCTTC. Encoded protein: CASSLQGSYNEQFF.

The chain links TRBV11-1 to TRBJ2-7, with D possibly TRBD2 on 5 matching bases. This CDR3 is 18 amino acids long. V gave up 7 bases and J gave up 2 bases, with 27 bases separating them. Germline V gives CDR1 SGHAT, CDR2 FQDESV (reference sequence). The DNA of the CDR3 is TGTGCCAGCACCGCCTGGTACGGCTCCCATTCGGGGACCTACGAGCAGTACTTC. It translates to CASTAWYGSHSGTYEQYF.

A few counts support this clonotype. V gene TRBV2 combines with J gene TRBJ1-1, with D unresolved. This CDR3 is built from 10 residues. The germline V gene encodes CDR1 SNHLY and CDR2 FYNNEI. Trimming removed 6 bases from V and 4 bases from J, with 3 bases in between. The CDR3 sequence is CASRGTEAFF. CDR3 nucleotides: TGTGCCAGCAGGGGCACTGAAGCTTTCTTT.

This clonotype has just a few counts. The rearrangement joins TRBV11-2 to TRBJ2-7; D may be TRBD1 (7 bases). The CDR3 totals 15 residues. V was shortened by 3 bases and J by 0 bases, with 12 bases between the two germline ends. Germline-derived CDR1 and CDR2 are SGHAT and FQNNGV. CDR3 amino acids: CASSLGGQYSYEQYF. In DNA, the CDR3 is TGTGCCAGCAGCTTGGGGGGACAGTACTCCTACGAGCAGTACTTC.

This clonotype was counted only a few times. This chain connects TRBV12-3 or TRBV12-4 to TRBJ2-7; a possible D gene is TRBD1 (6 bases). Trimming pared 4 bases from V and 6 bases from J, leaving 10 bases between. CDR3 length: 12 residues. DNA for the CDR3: TGTGCCAGCAGTTCTACAGGGCGCGAGCAGTACTTC. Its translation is CASSSTGREQYF.

The CDR3 DNA reads TGTGCCAGCAGTTTCCCACCCCGCCGGGGAACTGGAAACACCATATATTTT. Translated: CASSFPPRRGTGNTIYF. The genes are TRBV12-3 or TRBV12-4 and TRBJ1-3; D is uncertain. There are 17 residues in the CDR3. V was clipped by 3 bases and J by 2 bases, with 17 bases between them.

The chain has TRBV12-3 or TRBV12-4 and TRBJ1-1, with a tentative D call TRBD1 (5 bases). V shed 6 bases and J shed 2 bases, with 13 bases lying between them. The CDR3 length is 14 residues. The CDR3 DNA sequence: TGTGCCAGCAGAGACAGAACCTCAAACACTGAAGCTTTCTTT. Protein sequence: CASRDRTSNTEAFF.

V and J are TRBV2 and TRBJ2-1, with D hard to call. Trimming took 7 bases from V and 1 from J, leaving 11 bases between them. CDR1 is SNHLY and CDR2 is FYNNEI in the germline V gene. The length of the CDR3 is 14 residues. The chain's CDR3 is CASKLTESYNEQFF. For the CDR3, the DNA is TGTGCCAGCAAACTGACGGAGTCCTACAATGAGCAGTTCTTC. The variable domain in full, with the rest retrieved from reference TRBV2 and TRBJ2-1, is EPEVTQTPSHQVTQMGQEVILRCVPISNHLYFYWYRQILGQKVEFLVSFYNNEISEKSEIFDDQFSVERPDGSNFTLKIRSTKLEDSAMYFCASKLTESYNEQFFGPGTRLTVL.

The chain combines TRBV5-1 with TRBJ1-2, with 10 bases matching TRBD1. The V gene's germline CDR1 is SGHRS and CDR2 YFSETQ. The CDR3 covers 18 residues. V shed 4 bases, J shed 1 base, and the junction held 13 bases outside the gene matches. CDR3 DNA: TGCGCCAGCAGCCCTTCTTTCGGGACAGGGGCGTATAACTATGGCTACACCTTC. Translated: CASSPSFGTGAYNYGYTF. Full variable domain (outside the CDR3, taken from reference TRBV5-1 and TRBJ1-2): KAGVTQTPRYLIKTRGQQVTLSCSPISGHRSVSWYQQTPGQGLQFLFEYFSETQRNKGNFPGRFSGRQFSNSRSEMNVSTLELGDSALYLCASSPSFGTGAYNYGYTFGSGTRLTVV.

The CDR3 sequence is CAIRGTSGRQETQYF. The CDR3 nucleotides read TGTGCCATCAGAGGGACTAGCGGGAGGCAAGAGACCCAGTACTTC. The chain joins TRBV10-3 to TRBJ2-5, with TRBD2 identical over 15 bases. This CDR3 is built from 15 residues. Germline V CDR1 and CDR2: ENHRY, SYGVKD. V dropped 6 bases and J dropped 2; count of bases not matched to a gene: 1.

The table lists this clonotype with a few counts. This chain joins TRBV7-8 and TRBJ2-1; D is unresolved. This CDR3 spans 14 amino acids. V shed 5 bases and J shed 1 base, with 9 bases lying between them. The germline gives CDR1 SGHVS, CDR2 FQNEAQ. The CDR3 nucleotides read TGTGCCAGCAGCGCTAGTTTGTCCTACAATGAGCAGTTCTTC. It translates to CASSASLSYNEQFF.

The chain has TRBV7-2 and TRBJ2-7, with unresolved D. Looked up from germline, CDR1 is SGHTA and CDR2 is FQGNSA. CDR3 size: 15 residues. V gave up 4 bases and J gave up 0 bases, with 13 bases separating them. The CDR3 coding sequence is TGTGCCAGCAGCTCTACCCCCGTGAGCTCCTACGAGCAGTACTTC. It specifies CASSSTPVSSYEQYF.

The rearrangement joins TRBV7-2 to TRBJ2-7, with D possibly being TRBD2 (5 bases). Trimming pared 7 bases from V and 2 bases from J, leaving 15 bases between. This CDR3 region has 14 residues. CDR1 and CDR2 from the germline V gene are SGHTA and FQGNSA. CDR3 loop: CASTFPGMTYEQYF. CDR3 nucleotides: TGTGCCAGCACCTTCCCGGGAATGACCTACGAGCAGTACTTC.

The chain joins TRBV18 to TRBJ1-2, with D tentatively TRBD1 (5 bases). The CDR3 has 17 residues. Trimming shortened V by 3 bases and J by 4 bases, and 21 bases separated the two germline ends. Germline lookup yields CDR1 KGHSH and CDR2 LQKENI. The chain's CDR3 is CASSPLERGRQLYGYTF. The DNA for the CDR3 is TGTGCCAGCTCACCCCTCGAGCGGGGAAGACAGCTCTATGGCTACACCTTC.

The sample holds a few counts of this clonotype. The CDR3 bases are TGCGCCAGCAGCTCGGACGGAGACACCTACAATGAGCAGTTCTTC. Amino acids: CASSSDGDTYNEQFF. The J gene is TRBJ2-1, the V gene TRBV5-1; D ambiguous. The germline V gene has CDR1 SGHRS and CDR2 YFSETQ. CDR3 length: 15 amino acids. V shed 3 bases and J shed 2 bases, with 12 bases lying between them.

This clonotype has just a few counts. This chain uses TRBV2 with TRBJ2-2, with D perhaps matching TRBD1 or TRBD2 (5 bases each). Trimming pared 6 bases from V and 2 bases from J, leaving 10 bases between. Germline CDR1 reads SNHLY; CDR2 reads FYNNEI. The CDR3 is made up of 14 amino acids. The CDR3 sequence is CASRDRDNTGELFF. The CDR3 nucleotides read TGTGCCAGCAGGGACCGGGACAACACCGGGGAGCTGTTTTTT.

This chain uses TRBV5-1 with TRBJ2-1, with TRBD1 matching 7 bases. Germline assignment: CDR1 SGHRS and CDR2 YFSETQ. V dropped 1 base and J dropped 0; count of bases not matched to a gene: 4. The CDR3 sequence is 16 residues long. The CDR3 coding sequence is TGCGCCAGCAGCTTGAGGGGGCCTAGCTCCTACAATGAGCAGTTCTTC. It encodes CASSLRGPSSYNEQFF.

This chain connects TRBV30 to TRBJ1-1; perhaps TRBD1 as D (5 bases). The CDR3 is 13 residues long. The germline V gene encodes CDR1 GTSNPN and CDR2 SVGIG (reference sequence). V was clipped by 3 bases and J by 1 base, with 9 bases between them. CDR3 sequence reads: CAWRRGENTEAFF. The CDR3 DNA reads TGTGCCTGGAGGAGGGGCGAGAACACTGAAGCTTTCTTT. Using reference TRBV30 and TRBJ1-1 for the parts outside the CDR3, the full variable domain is SQTIHQWPATLVQPVGSPLSLECTVEGTSNPNLYWYRQAAGRGLQLLFYSVGIGQISSEVPQNLSASRPQDRQFILSSKKLLLSDSGFYLCAWRRGENTEAFFGQGTRLTVV.

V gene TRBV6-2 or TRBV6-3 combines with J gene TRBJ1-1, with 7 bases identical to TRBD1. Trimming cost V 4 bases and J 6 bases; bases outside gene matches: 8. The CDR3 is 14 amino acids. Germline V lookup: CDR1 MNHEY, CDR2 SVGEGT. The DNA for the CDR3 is TGTGCCAGCAGTTTCCAGGGGGGCTTCTCTGAAGCTTTCTTT. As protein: CASSFQGGFSEAFF.

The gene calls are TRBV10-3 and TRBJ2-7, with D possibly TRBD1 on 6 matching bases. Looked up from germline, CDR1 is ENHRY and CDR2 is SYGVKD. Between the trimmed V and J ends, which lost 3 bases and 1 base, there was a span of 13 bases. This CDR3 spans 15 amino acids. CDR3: CAISDPGHYSYEQYF. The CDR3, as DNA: TGTGCCATCAGTGACCCGGGACACTATTCCTACGAGCAGTACTTC.